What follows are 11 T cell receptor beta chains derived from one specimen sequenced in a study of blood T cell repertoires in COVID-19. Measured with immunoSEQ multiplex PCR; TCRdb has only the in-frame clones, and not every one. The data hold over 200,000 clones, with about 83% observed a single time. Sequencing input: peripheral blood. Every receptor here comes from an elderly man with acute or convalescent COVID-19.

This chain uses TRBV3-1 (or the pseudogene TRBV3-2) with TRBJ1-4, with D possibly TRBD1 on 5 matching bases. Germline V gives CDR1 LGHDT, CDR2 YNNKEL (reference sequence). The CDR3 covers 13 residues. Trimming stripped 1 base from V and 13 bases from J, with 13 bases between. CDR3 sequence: CASSQVVAQGLFF. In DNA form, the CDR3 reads TGTGCCAGCAGCCAAGTAGTCGCGCAGGGACTGTTTTTT.

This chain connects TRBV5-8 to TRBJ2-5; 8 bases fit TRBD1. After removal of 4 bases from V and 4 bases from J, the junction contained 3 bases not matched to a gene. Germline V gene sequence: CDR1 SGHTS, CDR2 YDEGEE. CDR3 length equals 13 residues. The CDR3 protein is CASSPQGAETQYF. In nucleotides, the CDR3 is TGTGCCAGCAGCCCCCAGGGGGCAGAGACCCAGTACTTC.

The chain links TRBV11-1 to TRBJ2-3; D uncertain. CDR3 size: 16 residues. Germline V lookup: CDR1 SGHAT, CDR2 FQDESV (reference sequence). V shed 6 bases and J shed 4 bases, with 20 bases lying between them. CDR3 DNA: TGTGCCAGCAGGCAATCGCCCGGCAGGCTGGCAGATACGCAGTATTTT. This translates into CASRQSPGRLADTQYF.

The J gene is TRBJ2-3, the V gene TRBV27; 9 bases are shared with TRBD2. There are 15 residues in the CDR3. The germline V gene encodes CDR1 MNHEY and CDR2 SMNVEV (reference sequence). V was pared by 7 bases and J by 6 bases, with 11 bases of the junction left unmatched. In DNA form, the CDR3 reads TGTGCCAGCACTTTGGCGGGAGGGCTGCGGGATACGCAGTATTTT. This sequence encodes CASTLAGGLRDTQYF.

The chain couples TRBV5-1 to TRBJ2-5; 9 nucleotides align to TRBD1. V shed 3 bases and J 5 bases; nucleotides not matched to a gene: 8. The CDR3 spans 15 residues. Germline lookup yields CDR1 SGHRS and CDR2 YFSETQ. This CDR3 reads CASSWGTGRGETQYF. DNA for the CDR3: TGCGCCAGCAGCTGGGGGACAGGGAGAGGTGAGACCCAGTACTTC. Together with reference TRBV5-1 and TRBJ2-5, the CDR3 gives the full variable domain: KAGVTQTPRYLIKTRGQQVTLSCSPISGHRSVSWYQQTPGQGLQFLFEYFSETQRNKGNFPGRFSGRQFSNSRSEMNVSTLELGDSALYLCASSWGTGRGETQYFGPGTRLLVL.

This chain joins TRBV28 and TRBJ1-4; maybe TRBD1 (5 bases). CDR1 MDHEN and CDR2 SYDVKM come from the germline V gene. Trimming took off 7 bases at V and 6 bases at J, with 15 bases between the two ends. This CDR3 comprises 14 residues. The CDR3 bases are TGTGCCAGCATACAACTTGGAGGGGATGAAAAACTGTTTTTT. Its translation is CASIQLGGDEKLFF.

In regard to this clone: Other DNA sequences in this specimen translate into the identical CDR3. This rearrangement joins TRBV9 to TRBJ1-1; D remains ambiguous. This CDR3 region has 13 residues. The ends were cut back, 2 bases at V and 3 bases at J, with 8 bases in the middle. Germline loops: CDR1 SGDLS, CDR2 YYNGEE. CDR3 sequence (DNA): TGTGCCAGCAGCGTGGGAGGCTACACTGAAGCTTTCTTT. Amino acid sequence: CASSVGGYTEAFF.

The DNA of the CDR3 is TGTGCCAGCAGCCAATACGGACTAGCGCTAAAAGAGACCCAGTACTTC. Its protein product is CASSQYGLALKETQYF. The chain is built from TRBV3-1 (or the pseudogene TRBV3-2) and TRBJ2-5; 9 bases fit TRBD2. The CDR3 has 16 amino acids. Trimming at V came to 2 bases and at J to 3 bases, leaving 7 bases not matched to a gene. CDR1 and CDR2 from the germline V gene are LGHDT and YNNKEL (reference sequence).

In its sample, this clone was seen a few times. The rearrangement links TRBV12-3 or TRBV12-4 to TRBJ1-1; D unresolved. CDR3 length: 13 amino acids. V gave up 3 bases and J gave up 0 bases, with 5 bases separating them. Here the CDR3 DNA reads TGTGCCAGCAGTTTTAATATGAACACTGAAGCTTTCTTT. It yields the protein CASSFNMNTEAFF.

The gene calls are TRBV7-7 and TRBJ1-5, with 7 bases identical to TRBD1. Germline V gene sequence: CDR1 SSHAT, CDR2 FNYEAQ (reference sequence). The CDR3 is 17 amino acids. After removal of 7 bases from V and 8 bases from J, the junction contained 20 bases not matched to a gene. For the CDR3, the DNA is TGTGCCAGCACCCTTATCCTGGGACAGTTAAATATTAAGCCCCAGCATTTT. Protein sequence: CASTLILGQLNIKPQHF.

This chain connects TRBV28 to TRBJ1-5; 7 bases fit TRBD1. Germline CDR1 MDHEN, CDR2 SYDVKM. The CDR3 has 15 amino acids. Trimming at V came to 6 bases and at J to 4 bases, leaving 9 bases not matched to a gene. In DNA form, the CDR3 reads TGTGCCAGCAGGGGGGGACAGTCGTCAAATCAGCCCCAGCATTTT. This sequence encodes CASRGGQSSNQPQHF.